A selection of T cell receptor beta chains follows, all from one sample in a study of blood T cell repertoires in COVID-19. The table came from immunoSEQ multiplex PCR; TCRdb's copy has only in-frame clones and leaves some out. The sample records 400,000 or so clones, 90% being singletons. Sequencing used PBMCs or T cells enriched from blood (not recorded which). These receptors were taken from a man in his late teens or twenties who had recovered from COVID-19. The conserved cysteine and the conserved F or W are not part of the CDR3 here.

>TRBJ2-7|10|TRBV29-1
SVNGGSYEQY
>TRBJ2-3|12|TRBV11-2
ASSVTGSTDTQY
>TRBJ2-2|13|TRBV18
ASSPPSENTGELF
>TRBJ1-5|14|TRBV4-1
ASSQEGQGGNQPQH
>TRBJ1-2|8|TRBV20-1
SARQGGYT
>TRBJ1-5|13|TRBV19
ASKAGAGSNQPQH
>TRBJ2-5|13|TRBV19
ASSSGSQAQETQY
>TRBJ2-7|12|TRBV2
ASKDSGRAYEQY
>TRBJ1-5|17|TRBV19
ASSIAQGLHSLANQPQH
>TRBJ1-2|10|TRBV6-5
ASTRMGGDYT
>TRBJ1-1|12|TRBV3-1/TRBV3-2
ASSLRTVNTEAF
>TRBJ2-7|10|TRBV28
ASSRGGYEQY
>TRBJ1-5|16|TRBV6-1
ASSEASTGRYSNQPQH
>TRBJ2-3|12|TRBV29-1
SVQLAGTTDTQY
>TRBJ1-5|11|TRBV10-2
ASVRDSNQPQH
>TRBJ2-3|13|TRBV4-2
ASSQAKQATDTQY
>TRBJ1-6|12|TRBV2
ASSEEGVYSPLH
>TRBJ1-4|11|TRBV19
ASKPGGQEKLF
>TRBJ1-2|13|TRBV27
ASSQGRVPNYGYT
>TRBJ1-2|14|TRBV19
ASSIFGTGEDYGYT
>TRBJ1-5|12|TRBV19
ASSIETGPQPQH
>TRBJ2-7|11|TRBV11-2
ASSLNGGYEQY
>TRBJ2-7|11|TRBV5-1
ASSRTGGDEQY
>TRBJ1-2|12|TRBV11-3
ASSFSEGHYGYT
>TRBJ2-5|12|TRBV7-2
ASSYGTSWETQY
>TRBJ1-1|15|TRBV19
ASSQSVREEFYVEAF
>TRBJ1-6|13|TRBV28
ASSPFGGLGSPLH
>TRBJ2-1|13|TRBV5-1
ASSSPVLAMNEQF